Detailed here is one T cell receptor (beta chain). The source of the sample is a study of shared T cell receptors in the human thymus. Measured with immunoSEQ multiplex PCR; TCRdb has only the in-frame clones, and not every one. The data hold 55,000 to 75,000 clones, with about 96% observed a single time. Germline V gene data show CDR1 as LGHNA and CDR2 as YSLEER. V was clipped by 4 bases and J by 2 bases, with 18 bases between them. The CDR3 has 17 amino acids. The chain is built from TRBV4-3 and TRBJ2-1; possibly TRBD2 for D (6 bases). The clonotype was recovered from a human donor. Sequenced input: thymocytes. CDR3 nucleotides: TGCGCCAGCAGCCTCCACTCTGTTAGCGGTGCCTACAATGAGCAGTTCTTC. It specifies CASSLHSVSGAYNEQFF.